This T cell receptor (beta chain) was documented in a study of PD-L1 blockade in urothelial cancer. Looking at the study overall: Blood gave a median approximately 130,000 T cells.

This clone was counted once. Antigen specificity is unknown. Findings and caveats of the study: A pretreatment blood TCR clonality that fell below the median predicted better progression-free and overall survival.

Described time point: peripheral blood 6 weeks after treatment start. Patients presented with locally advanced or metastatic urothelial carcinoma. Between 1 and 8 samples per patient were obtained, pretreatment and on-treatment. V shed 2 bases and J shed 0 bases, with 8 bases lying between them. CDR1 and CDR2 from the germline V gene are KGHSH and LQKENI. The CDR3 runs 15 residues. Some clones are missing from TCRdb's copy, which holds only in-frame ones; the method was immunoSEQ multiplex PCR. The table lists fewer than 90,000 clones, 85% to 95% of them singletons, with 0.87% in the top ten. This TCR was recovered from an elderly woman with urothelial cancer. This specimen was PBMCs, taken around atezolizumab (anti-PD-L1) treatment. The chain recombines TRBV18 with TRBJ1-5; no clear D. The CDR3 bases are TGTGCCAGCTCACCATCACGGGATAGCAATCAGCCCCAGCATTTT. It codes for CASSPSRDSNQPQHF.